This passage covers 22 T cell receptor beta chains from one sample sequenced in a study of blood T cells in healthy people across ages. Through a sample-barcoded 5' primer and a J-beta primer mix, a second PCR was run for roughly 6 to 11 cycles. TCRdb independently ran MiXCR on the 5' RACE reads; one entry per CDR3 protein. The data hold about 680,000 distinct CDR3 sequences, with around 49% observed a single time. The sample taken for sequencing was blood. The receptors shown here come from an older woman in good health.

J is TRBJ2-4 and V is TRBV7-2; D is unclear. This CDR3 is 13 amino acids long. The germline CDR1 and CDR2 sequences are SGHTA and FQGNSA. V was cut by 5 bases and J by 7 bases, with 12 bases left in between. CDR3 region: CASSPDIKNIQYF. As DNA, the CDR3 is TGTGCCAGCAGCCCCGACATTAAGAACATTCAGTACTTC.

The rearrangement links TRBV27 to TRBJ1-1, with a tentative D call TRBD1 (5 bases). CDR1 is MNHEY, CDR2 SMNVEV, per germline (reference sequence). The CDR3 length is 15 residues. Deletions cut 8 bases from V and 0 bases from J, with 16 bases between. The CDR3 sequence is CASGPGPKMNTEAFF. CDR3 nucleotide sequence: TGTGCCAGCGGCCCGGGACCGAAGATGAACACTGAAGCTTTCTTT.

This chain connects TRBV29-1 to TRBJ2-5; 8 bases map to TRBD2. Germline V gene sequence: CDR1 SQVTM, CDR2 ANQGSEA. V was pared by 4 bases and J by 11 bases, with 15 bases of the junction left unmatched. The CDR3 has 14 residues. DNA of the CDR3: TGCAGCGTTGGGACCAGCGGGAGCATCAATGAGCAGTACTTC. The encoded protein is CSVGTSGSINEQYF.

J is TRBJ2-1 and V is TRBV7-2; possible D gene TRBD1, 6 bases. Trimming shortened V by 4 bases and J by 9 bases, and 16 bases separated the two germline ends. Germline values: CDR1 SGHTA, CDR2 FQGNSA. This CDR3 has 14 residues. CDR3: CASSSRARGGEQFF. CDR3 sequence (DNA): TGTGCCAGCAGCTCACGGGCCCGAGGGGGTGAGCAGTTCTTC.

CDR3 bases: TGTGCCAGCAGTGAAGCTACAGGGTCTGAAGCTTTCTTT. It specifies CASSEATGSEAFF. V and J are TRBV25-1 and TRBJ1-1; weak D call: TRBD1 (6 bases). Germline assignment: CDR1 MGHDK and CDR2 SYGVNS. The CDR3 runs to 13 residues. With 2 bases removed from V and 6 bases from J, the gap between germline ends came to 10 bases.

The chain has TRBV5-1 and TRBJ1-4, with D uncertain. This CDR3 contains 16 residues. The V end lost 0 bases, the J end lost 0 bases, and 9 bases lay between the germline ends. Germline V gives CDR1 SGHRS, CDR2 YFSETQ. The CDR3 DNA sequence: TGCGCCAGCAGCTTGGACAGATTAGCAACTAATGAAAAACTGTTTTTT. Protein product: CASSLDRLATNEKLFF.

The V call is TRBV27, the J call TRBJ2-2; D is unresolved. Germline CDR1 reads MNHEY; CDR2 reads SMNVEV (reference sequence). The CDR3 has 15 amino acids. V was clipped by 5 bases and J by 1 base, with 11 bases between them. CDR3 region: CASSPNWMNTGELFF. CDR3 DNA: TGTGCCAGCAGTCCCAACTGGATGAACACCGGGGAGCTGTTTTTT.

This clonotype was seen only once. V is TRBV20-1 and J is TRBJ2-2; no clear D. CDR3 length equals 12 residues. Between the trimmed V and J ends, which lost 5 bases and 5 bases, there was a span of 9 bases. CDR1 is DFQATT, CDR2 SNEGSKA, per germline (reference sequence). The CDR3 sequence: CSALSRTGELFF. The CDR3 nucleotides read TGCAGTGCTCTTAGTAGGACCGGGGAGCTGTTTTTT.

This rearrangement joins TRBV2 to TRBJ1-6; tentative D call: TRBD1 (6 bases). Germline assignment: CDR1 SNHLY and CDR2 FYNNEI. Trimming cost V 6 bases and J 5 bases, with 14 bases left between them. The CDR3 is 15 residues long. The CDR3, as DNA: TGTGCCAGCAGGGCCCGACAGGTTGATAATTCACCCCTCCACTTT. It codes for CASRARQVDNSPLHF.

The genes are TRBV9 and TRBJ1-4, with 11 bases aligning to TRBD1. V lost 4 bases to trimming and J lost 5 bases; unmatched junction nucleotides: 10. Germline CDR1 and CDR2: SGDLS and YYNGEE. This CDR3 region has 17 residues. CDR3 residues: CASSRGTGGPLNEKLFF. CDR3 sequence (DNA): TGTGCCAGCAGCCGCGGGACAGGGGGACCCCTCAATGAAAAACTGTTTTTT.

The CDR3 loop reads CASRLTGNQETQYF. CDR3 DNA: TGTGCCAGCAGGCTGACAGGAAATCAAGAGACCCAGTACTTC. The chain carries TRBV27 and TRBJ2-5, with D possibly matching TRBD1 (6 bases). Trimming cost V 6 bases and J 2 bases, with 13 bases left between them. Germline-derived CDR1 and CDR2 are MNHEY and SMNVEV (reference sequence). CDR3 size: 14 residues.

The sample holds a few counts of this clonotype. V and J are TRBV29-1 and TRBJ2-6, with D perhaps TRBD1 (6 bases). The CDR3 has 18 amino acids. Trimming left V 3 bases short and J 3 bases short, with 21 bases between. CDR1 and CDR2 from the germline V gene are SQVTM and ANQGSEA. The CDR3 nucleotides are TGCAGCGTTGATTTAGGCCCAGGGGTGGCGATTGGGGCCAACGTCCTGACTTTC. Translating gives CSVDLGPGVAIGANVLTF. Full variable domain (remainder filled in from reference TRBV29-1 and TRBJ2-6): SAVISQKPSRDICQRGTSLTIQCQVDSQVTMMFWYRQQPGQSLTLIATANQGSEATYESGFVIDKFPISRPNLTFSTLTVSNMSPEDSSIYLCSVDLGPGVAIGANVLTFGAGSRLTVL.

The chain is built from TRBV7-2 and TRBJ2-6; 7 bases align to TRBD1. The trim removed 5 bases at V and 5 bases at J, leaving 6 bases unmatched. Germline V gene sequence: CDR1 SGHTA, CDR2 FQGNSA. The CDR3 consists of 15 residues. In DNA form, the CDR3 reads TGTGCCAGCAGCCACAGGGGTGTCTGGGCCAACGTCCTGACTTTC. It yields the protein CASSHRGVWANVLTF.

This clonotype was observed once. The gene calls are TRBV20-1 and TRBJ2-4; the D gene is possibly TRBD2 (6 bases). Trimming shortened V by 5 bases and J by 7 bases, and 21 bases separated the two germline ends. Germline CDR1 DFQATT, CDR2 SNEGSKA (reference sequence). CDR3 length equals 15 residues. CDR3: CSAQLRTGVWNIQYF. The CDR3 coding sequence is TGCAGTGCTCAGTTAAGGACGGGAGTATGGAACATTCAGTACTTC.

The chain recombines TRBV25-1 with TRBJ2-1, with D possibly TRBD2 on 6 matching bases. This CDR3 has 12 amino acids. CDR1 and CDR2 (germline): MGHDK, SYGVNS. V lost 6 bases and J 5 bases, leaving 8 bases between the germline ends. CDR3 in amino acids: CASREGHNEQFF. The DNA of the CDR3 is TGTGCCAGCAGGGAGGGCCACAATGAGCAGTTCTTC.

This clonotype has a single count. The CDR3 nucleotides read TGCGCCAGCAGCCCCGATCTTAGCGGTGAGCAGTTCTTC. Encoded protein: CASSPDLSGEQFF. This chain connects TRBV5-1 to TRBJ2-1, with D maybe TRBD2 (6 bases). V was pared by 4 bases and J by 9 bases, with 14 bases between. The germline V gene has CDR1 SGHRS and CDR2 YFSETQ. The CDR3 covers 13 residues.

The chain is built from TRBV2 and TRBJ1-5; D perhaps matches TRBD1 (6 bases). The CDR3 has 16 amino acids. V shed 6 bases and J shed 7 bases, with 22 bases lying between them. The germline V gene has CDR1 SNHLY and CDR2 FYNNEI. This chain's CDR3 is CASSATTGTMEQPQHF. The CDR3 DNA is TGTGCCAGCAGCGCTACTACAGGGACGATGGAGCAGCCCCAGCATTTT. Full variable domain (outside the CDR3, taken from reference TRBV2 and TRBJ1-5): EPEVTQTPSHQVTQMGQEVILRCVPISNHLYFYWYRQILGQKVEFLVSFYNNEISEKSEIFDDQFSVERPDGSNFTLKIRSTKLEDSAMYFCASSATTGTMEQPQHFGDGTRLSIL.

This chain links TRBV30 with TRBJ1-1; tentative D call: TRBD1 (6 bases). V was shortened by 1 base and J by 3 bases, with 12 bases between the two germline ends. The CDR3 extends over 14 amino acids. The germline V gene encodes CDR1 GTSNPN and CDR2 SVGIG (reference sequence). The CDR3 loop is CAWSGPGGYTEAFF. In DNA form, the CDR3 reads TGTGCCTGGAGTGGACCGGGGGGCTACACTGAAGCTTTCTTT.

This clonotype has only a few counts. The chain has TRBV7-2 and TRBJ2-1; 7 nucleotides align to TRBD2. CDR1 and CDR2 (germline): SGHTA, FQGNSA. The length of the CDR3 is 15 residues. The trim removed 5 bases at V and 0 bases at J, leaving 4 bases unmatched. The CDR3 DNA reads as TGTGCCAGCAGCCGTCCTAGCGGCTCCTACAATGAGCAGTTCTTC. Translated: CASSRPSGSYNEQFF.

The chain has TRBV5-1 and TRBJ2-3; 10 bases line up with TRBD2. CDR1 is SGHRS, CDR2 YFSETQ, per germline. The CDR3 runs 18 residues. Losses at the gene ends were 0 bases for V and 3 bases for J; bases not matched to a gene: 10. CDR3 protein: CASSLAKLAGVPTDTQYF. Here the CDR3 DNA reads TGCGCCAGCAGCTTGGCCAAGCTAGCGGGAGTTCCAACAGATACGCAGTATTTT. Complete variable domain (other parts from reference TRBV5-1 and TRBJ2-3): KAGVTQTPRYLIKTRGQQVTLSCSPISGHRSVSWYQQTPGQGLQFLFEYFSETQRNKGNFPGRFSGRQFSNSRSEMNVSTLELGDSALYLCASSLAKLAGVPTDTQYFGPGTRLTVL.

This rearrangement joins TRBV11-2 to TRBJ2-5, with a possible D match to TRBD1 (6 bases). Per germline, CDR1 SGHAT and CDR2 FQNNGV. V lost 0 bases and J lost 2, with 13 bases in between. The CDR3 loop spans 16 amino acids. This CDR3 is CASSLDGDMNQETQYF. CDR3 in DNA: TGTGCCAGCAGCTTAGATGGGGACATGAATCAAGAGACCCAGTACTTC.

This clonotype has a handful of counts. The rearrangement links TRBV20-1 to TRBJ2-1; D is ambiguous. CDR3 length equals 16 residues. V was shortened by 1 base and J by 4 bases, with 17 bases between the two germline ends. In germline, CDR1 is DFQATT, CDR2 SNEGSKA (reference sequence). This CDR3 reads CSARVRRSSPYNEQFF. CDR3 DNA: TGCAGTGCTAGAGTCAGACGTAGCAGCCCTTACAATGAGCAGTTCTTC.